Detailed here is one T cell receptor beta chain. The length of the CDR3 is 14 residues. V was cut by 4 bases and J by 2 bases, with 10 bases left in between. The V gene's germline CDR1 is SGHTA and CDR2 FQGTGA. Libraries of TCR beta came from iRepertoire HTBI primers plus Arm-PCR of CDR3 regions. MiXCR, applied by TCRdb to the multiplex PCR reads, yields one record per CDR3 protein. The sample shows hundreds of thousands of distinct CDR3 sequences, roughly 15% of them seen only once. Time point here: newly diagnosed GD, antithyroid drugs for less than 3 months. Extracted PBMC RNA gave rise to the TCR library. This record belongs to a study of regulatory T cells in long-lasting Graves disease.

Sequences were derived from peripheral blood mononuclear cells (PBMCs), sampled at new diagnosis, from a patient treated with antithyroid drugs. The origin of this receptor is a female donor with Graves disease. The chain is built from TRBV7-3 and TRBJ2-3, with a possible D match to TRBD2 (7 bases). The DNA of the CDR3 is TGTGCCAGCAGCTGGGAGGGGGACACAGATACGCAGTATTTT. Translated, it gives CASSWEGDTDTQYF.